Sequencing of this TCR beta chain was carried out in a study of Graves' ophthalmopathy and Graves' hyperthyroidism. The wider study: Peripheral blood was gathered at first diagnosis, ahead of any treatment whatsoever. Overall study results and limits: Ophthalmopathy versus stable hyperthyroidism: 13-signature model gave around 90% sensitivity, 75% to 82% specificity.

Amplified TCR beta CDR3 regions were obtained using RNA transcripts as template. HTBI primers primed a first-round RT-PCR, and a second-round multiplex PCR followed. One entry per CDR3 protein results from TCRdb running MiXCR on the multiplex PCR reads. The sample includes a few hundred thousand distinct CDR3 sequences, 17% of them seen just once. Other autoimmune diseases, uncontrolled infections, pregnancy or lactation ruled patients out of participation. Patients were diagnosed from clinical symptoms, serum thyroxine, TRAb, thyroid ultrasound and orbital computed tomography. This CDR3 contains 15 residues. Trimming shortened V by 6 bases and J by 4 bases, and 21 bases separated the two germline ends. Germline V gene sequence: CDR1 DFQATT, CDR2 SNEGSKA (reference sequence). In this sample, this clonotype turned up many times. Its specificity is unknown.

This TCR was sampled from an adult man with Graves' ophthalmopathy. The sequencing input was peripheral blood. J is TRBJ1-1 and V is TRBV20-1; D is possibly TRBD1 (5 bases). The CDR3 region is CSAIFPSGRGTEAFF. The CDR3 nucleotides read TGCAGTGCCATCTTCCCCTCCGGTAGGGGCACTGAAGCTTTCTTT.